This T cell receptor beta chain was profiled in a study of PD-1 blockade in classical Hodgkin lymphoma. There was relapse after autologous stem cell transplantation in every patient, and there was variation in brentuximab vedotin exposure. The V end lost 4 bases, the J end lost 6 bases, and 13 bases lay between the germline ends. CDR1 is SGHNT, CDR2 YENEEA, per germline. This CDR3 has 14 residues. As for this clone: Other nucleotide sequences from this sample produce the same CDR3.

Sequencing was performed with immunoSEQ multiplex PCR; in TCRdb, only in-frame clones are kept and a portion is missing. Of 20,000 to 30,000 clones detected, around three quarters appear once; the ten largest clones hold about 8%. The chain carries TRBV11-3 and TRBJ1-3; a possible D gene is TRBD1 (6 bases). This sequence was found in a human donor with classical Hodgkin lymphoma. This specimen was peripheral blood mononuclear cells (PBMCs), taken before the second cycle of nivolumab. CDR3 region: CASSSRQVENTIYF. The CDR3 DNA is TGTGCCAGCAGCTCAAGACAGGTCGAAAACACCATATATTTT.